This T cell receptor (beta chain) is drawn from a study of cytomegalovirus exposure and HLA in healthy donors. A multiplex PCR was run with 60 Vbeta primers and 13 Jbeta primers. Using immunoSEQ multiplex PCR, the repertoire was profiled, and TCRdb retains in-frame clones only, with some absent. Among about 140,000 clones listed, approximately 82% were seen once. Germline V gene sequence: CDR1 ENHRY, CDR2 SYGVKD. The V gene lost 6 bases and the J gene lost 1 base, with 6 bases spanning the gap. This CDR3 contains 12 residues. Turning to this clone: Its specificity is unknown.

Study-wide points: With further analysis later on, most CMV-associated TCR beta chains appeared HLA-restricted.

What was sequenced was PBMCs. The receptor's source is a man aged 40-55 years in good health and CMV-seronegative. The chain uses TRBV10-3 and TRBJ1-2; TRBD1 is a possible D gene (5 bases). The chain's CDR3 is CAIRQDNYGYTF. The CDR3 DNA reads TGTGCCATCAGACAGGATAACTATGGCTACACCTTC.